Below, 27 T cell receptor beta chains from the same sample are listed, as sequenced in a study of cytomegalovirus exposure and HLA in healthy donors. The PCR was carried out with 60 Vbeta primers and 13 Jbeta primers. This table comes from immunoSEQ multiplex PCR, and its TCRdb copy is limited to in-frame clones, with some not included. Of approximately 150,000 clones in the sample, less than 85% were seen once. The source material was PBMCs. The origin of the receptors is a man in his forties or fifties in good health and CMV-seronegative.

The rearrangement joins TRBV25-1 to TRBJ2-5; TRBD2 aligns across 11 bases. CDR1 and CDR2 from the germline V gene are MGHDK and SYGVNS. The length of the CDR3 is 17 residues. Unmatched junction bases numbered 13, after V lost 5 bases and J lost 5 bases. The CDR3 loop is CASSPPVTSGSGETQYF. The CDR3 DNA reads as TGTGCCAGCAGTCCCCCGGTTACTAGCGGGAGCGGCGAGACCCAGTACTTC.

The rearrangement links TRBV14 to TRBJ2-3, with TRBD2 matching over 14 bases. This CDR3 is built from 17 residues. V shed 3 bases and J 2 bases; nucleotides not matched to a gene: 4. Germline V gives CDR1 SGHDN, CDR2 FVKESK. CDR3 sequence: CASSHRLAGGFTDTQYF. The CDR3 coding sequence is TGTGCCAGCAGCCACCGACTAGCGGGAGGGTTCACAGATACGCAGTATTTT.

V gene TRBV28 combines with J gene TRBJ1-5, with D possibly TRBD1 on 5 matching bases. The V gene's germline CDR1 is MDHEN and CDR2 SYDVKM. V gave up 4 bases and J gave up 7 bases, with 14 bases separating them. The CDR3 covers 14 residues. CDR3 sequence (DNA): TGTGCCAGCAGTTGGAGGGGTCGCGAGCAGCCCCAGCATTTT. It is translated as CASSWRGREQPQHF.

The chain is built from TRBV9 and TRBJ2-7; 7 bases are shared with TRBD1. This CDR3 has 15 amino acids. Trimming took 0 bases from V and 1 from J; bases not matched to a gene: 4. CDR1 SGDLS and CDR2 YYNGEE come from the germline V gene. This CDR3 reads CASSVGDSASYEQYF. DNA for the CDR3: TGTGCCAGCAGCGTAGGGGACAGTGCATCCTACGAGCAGTACTTC.

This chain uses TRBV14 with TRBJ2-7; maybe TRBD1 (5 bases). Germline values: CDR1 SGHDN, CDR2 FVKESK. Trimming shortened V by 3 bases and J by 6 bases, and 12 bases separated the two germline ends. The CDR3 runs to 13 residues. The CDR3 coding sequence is TGTGCCAGCAGCCAGGGCAGGGTGGGCGAGCAGTACTTC. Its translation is CASSQGRVGEQYF.

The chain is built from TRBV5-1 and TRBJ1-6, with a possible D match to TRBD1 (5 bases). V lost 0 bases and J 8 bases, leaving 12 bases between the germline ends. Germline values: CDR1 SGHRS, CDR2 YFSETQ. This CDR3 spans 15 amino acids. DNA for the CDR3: TGCGCCAGCAGCTTGGGGCAGGGAAGACATTCACCCCTCCACTTT. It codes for CASSLGQGRHSPLHF.

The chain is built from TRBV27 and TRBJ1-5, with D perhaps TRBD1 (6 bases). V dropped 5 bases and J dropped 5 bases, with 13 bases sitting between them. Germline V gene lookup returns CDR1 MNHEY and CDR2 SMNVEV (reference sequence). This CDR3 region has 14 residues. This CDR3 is CASSQDRTYQPQHF. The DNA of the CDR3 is TGTGCCAGCAGTCAGGACAGAACTTATCAGCCCCAGCATTTT.

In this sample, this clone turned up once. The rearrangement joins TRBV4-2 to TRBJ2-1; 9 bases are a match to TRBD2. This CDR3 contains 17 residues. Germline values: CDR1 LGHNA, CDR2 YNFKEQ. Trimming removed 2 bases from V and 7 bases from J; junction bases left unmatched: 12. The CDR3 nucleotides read TGTGCCAGCAGCCAACTTACGCCCGGACTAGCGATAAATGAGCAGTTCTTC. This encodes CASSQLTPGLAINEQFF.

The CDR3 nucleotides are TGTGCCAGCAGTCCGTCCGGGACAGTTATCCAAGAGACCCAGTACTTC. Translating it yields CASSPSGTVIQETQYF. The rearrangement joins TRBV2 to TRBJ2-5; 7 nucleotides align to TRBD1. V shed 5 bases, J shed 1 base, and the junction held 10 bases outside the gene matches. The CDR3 is 16 amino acids. CDR1 and CDR2 from the germline V gene are SNHLY and FYNNEI. The variable domain in full, completed from reference TRBV2 and TRBJ2-5, reads EPEVTQTPSHQVTQMGQEVILRCVPISNHLYFYWYRQILGQKVEFLVSFYNNEISEKSEIFDDQFSVERPDGSNFTLKIRSTKLEDSAMYFCASSPSGTVIQETQYFGPGTRLLVL.

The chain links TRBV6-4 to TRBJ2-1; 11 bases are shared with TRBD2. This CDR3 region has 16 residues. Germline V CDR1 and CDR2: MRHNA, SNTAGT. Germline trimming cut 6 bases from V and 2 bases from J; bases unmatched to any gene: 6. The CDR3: CASSQIAGGPYNEQFF. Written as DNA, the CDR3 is TGTGCCAGCAGCCAAATAGCGGGAGGGCCCTACAATGAGCAGTTCTTC.

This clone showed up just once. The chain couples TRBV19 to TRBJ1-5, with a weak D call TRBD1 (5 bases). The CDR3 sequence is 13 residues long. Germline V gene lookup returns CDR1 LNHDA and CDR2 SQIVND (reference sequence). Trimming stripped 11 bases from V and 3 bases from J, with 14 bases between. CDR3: CACSPGFNQPQHF. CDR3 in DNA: TGTGCCTGCTCCCCAGGGTTCAATCAGCCCCAGCATTTT.

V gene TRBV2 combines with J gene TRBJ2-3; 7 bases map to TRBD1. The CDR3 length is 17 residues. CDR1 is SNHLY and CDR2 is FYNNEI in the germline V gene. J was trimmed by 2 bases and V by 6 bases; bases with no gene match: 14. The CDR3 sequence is CASSPRDSPLFTDTQYF. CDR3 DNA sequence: TGTGCCAGCAGCCCGAGGGACAGTCCACTTTTCACAGATACGCAGTATTTT.

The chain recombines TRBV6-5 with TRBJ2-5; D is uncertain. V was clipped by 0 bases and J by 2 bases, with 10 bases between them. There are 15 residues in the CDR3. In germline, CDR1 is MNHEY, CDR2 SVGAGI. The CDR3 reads CASSYSLASQETQYF. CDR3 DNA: TGTGCCAGCAGTTACTCGTTAGCATCTCAAGAGACCCAGTACTTC.

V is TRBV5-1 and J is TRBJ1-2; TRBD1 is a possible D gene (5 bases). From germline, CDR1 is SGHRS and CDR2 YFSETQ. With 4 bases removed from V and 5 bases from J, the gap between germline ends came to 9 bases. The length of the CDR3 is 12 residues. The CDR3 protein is CASSAGGYGYTF. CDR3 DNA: TGCGCCAGCAGCGCCGGGGGGTATGGCTACACCTTC.

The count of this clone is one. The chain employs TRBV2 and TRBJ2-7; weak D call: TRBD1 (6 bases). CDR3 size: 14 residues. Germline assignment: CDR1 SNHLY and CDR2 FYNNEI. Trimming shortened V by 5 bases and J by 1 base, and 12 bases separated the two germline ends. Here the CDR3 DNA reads TGTGCCAGCAGTAAGGACAGAGATTCCTACGAGCAGTACTTC. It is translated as CASSKDRDSYEQYF.

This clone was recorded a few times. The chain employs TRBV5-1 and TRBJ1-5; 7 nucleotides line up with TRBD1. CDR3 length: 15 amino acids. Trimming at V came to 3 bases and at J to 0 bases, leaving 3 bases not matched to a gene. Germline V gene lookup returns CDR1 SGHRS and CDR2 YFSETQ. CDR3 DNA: TGCGCCAGCAGCTGGGACAGCGATAGCAATCAGCCCCAGCATTTT. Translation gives CASSWDSDSNQPQHF.

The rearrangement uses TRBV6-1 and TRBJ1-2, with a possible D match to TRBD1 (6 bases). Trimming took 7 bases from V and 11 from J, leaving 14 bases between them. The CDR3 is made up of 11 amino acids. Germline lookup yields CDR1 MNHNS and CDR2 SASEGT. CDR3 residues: CASTLTGLYTF. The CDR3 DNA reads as TGTGCCAGCACCCTGACAGGCCTATACACCTTC.

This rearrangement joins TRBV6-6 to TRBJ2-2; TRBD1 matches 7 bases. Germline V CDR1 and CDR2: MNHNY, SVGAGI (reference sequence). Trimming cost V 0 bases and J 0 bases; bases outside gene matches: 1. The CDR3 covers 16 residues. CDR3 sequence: CASSYSQGANTGELFF. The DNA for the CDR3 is TGTGCCAGCAGTTACTCCCAGGGGGCGAACACCGGGGAGCTGTTTTTT.

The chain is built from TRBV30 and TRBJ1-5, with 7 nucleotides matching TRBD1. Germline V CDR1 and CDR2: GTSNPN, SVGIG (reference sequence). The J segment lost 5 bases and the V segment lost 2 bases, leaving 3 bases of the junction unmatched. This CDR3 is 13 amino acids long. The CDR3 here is CAWSRQGDQPQHF. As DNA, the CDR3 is TGTGCCTGGAGTCGGCAGGGGGATCAGCCCCAGCATTTT.

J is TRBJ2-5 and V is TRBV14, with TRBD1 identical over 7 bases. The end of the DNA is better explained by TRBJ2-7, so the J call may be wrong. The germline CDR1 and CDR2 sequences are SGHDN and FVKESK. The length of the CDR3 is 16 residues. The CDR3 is CASSPFLGTDSYEQYF. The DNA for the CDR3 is TGTGCCAGCAGCCCCTTTCTCGGGACAGACTCCTACGAGCAGTACTTC.

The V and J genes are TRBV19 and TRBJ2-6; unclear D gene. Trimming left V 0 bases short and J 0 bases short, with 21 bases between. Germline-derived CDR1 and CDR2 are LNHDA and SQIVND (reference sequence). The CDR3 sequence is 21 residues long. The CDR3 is CASSIERGITLRSSGANVLTF. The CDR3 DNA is TGTGCCAGTAGTATAGAGCGCGGCATTACCCTCCGGAGCTCTGGGGCCAACGTCCTGACTTTC.

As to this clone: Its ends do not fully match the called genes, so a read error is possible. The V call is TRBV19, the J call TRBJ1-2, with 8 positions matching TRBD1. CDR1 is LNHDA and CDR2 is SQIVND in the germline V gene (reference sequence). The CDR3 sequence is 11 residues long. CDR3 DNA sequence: TGTGCCAGTAATGACAGGGGTGCGGTTGCCTTC. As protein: CASNDRGAVAF.

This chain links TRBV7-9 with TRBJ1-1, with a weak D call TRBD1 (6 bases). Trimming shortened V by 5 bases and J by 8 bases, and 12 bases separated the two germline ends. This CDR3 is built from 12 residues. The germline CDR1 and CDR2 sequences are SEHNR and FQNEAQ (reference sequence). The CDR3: CASSLHDREAFF. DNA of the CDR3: TGTGCCAGCAGCCTTCATGACAGGGAAGCTTTCTTT.

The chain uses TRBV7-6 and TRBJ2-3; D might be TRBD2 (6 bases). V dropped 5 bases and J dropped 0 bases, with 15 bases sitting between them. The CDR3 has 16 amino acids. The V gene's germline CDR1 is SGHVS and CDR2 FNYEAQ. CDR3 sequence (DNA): TGTGCCAGCAGCCGAGGGACTGGACCTAGCACAGATACGCAGTATTTT. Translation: CASSRGTGPSTDTQYF.

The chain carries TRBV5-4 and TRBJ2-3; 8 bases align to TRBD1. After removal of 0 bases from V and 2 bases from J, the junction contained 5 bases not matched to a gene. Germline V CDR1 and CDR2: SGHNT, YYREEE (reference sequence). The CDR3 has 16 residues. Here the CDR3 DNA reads TGTGCCAGCAGCTTGGGGGGACAGGCGTTCACAGATACGCAGTATTTT. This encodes CASSLGGQAFTDTQYF.

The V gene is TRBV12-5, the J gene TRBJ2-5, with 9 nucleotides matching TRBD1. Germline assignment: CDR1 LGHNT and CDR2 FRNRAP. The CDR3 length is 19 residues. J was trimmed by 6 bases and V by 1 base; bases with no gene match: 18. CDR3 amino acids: CASGLDLPPTGGEEKTQYF. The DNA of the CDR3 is TGTGCTAGTGGTTTGGATCTTCCTCCCACAGGGGGCGAGGAAAAGACCCAGTACTTC.

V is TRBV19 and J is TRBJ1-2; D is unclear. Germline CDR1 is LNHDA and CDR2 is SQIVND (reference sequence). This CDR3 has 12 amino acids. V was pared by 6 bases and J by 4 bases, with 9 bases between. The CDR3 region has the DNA TGTGCCAGTAGACGGGTTCCCTATGGCTACACCTTC. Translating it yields CASRRVPYGYTF.